The subject of this entry is one T cell receptor beta chain. No antigen is known for it. Time point given: week 11, during vaccination. Each dose of the vaccine consisted of 300 ug of mutant IDH1 20-mer peptide, with topical imiquimod. Some clones are missing from TCRdb's copy, which holds only in-frame ones; the method was immunoSEQ multiplex PCR. Of 20,000 to 25,000 clones listed, 85% to 90% are singletons. The germline V gene has CDR1 SGDLS and CDR2 YYNGEE. Trimming cost V 0 bases and J 7 bases; bases outside gene matches: 3. The CDR3 has 14 residues. The entry originates in a study of a mutant IDH1 vaccine in newly diagnosed glioma. As for the study in general: In some groups vaccination began 4-6 weeks post-radiotherapy; others received it with temozolomide. Earlier treatment was radiotherapy, temozolomide, or both, with most getting both.

Study findings and constraints: No link was apparently found between pseudoprogression and changes in top peripheral T cell clonotypes. Researchers report vaccine-induced immune responses in 93.3% of patients.

The source was PBMCs, collected from a glioma patient whose treatment included an IDH1 peptide vaccine. This rearrangement joins TRBV9 to TRBJ2-1; TRBD2 agrees at 8 bases. The receptor comes from a woman between 40 and 50 years old with glioma. The CDR3 region is CASSVVSGSNEQFF. DNA of the CDR3: TGTGCCAGCAGCGTAGTAAGCGGGAGTAATGAGCAGTTCTTC.